The source of this T cell receptor (beta chain) is a study of PD-1 blockade in classical Hodgkin lymphoma. General study findings and limits: Newly diagnosed patients were said to have less baseline TCR diversity than healthy donors did.

All trial patients relapsed after autologous stem cell transplantation. Details on this clone: Its antigen is not identified.

Only in-frame clones appear in the TCRdb table, and some are missing; sequencing was by immunoSEQ multiplex PCR. The sample lists 25,000 to 35,000 clones; 70% were seen once. Germline values: CDR1 SGHNT, CDR2 YYREEE (reference sequence). Trimming cost V 0 bases and J 4 bases; bases outside gene matches: 5. The CDR3 length is 16 residues. Material: peripheral blood mononuclear cells (PBMCs), obtained before the second cycle of nivolumab. The receptor was derived from a human donor with classical Hodgkin lymphoma. The rearrangement links TRBV5-4 to TRBJ1-1, with 11 bases identical to TRBD1. The CDR3 sequence is CASSLASGTGGTEAFF. The CDR3 nucleotides read TGTGCCAGCAGCTTGGCCTCTGGGACAGGGGGCACTGAAGCTTTCTTT.